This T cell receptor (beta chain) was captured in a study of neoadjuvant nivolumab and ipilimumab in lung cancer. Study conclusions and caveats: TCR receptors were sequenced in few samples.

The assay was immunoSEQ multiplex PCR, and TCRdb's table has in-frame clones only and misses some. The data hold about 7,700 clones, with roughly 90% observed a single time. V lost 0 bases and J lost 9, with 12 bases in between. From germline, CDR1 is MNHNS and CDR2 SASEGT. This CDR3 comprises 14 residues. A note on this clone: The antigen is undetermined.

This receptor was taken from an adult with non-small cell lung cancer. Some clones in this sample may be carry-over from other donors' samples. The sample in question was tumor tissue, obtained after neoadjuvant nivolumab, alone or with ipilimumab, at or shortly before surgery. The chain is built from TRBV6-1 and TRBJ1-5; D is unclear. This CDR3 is CASSEATGPGPQHF. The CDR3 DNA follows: TGTGCCAGCAGTGAAGCGACGGGCCCAGGGCCCCAGCATTTT.